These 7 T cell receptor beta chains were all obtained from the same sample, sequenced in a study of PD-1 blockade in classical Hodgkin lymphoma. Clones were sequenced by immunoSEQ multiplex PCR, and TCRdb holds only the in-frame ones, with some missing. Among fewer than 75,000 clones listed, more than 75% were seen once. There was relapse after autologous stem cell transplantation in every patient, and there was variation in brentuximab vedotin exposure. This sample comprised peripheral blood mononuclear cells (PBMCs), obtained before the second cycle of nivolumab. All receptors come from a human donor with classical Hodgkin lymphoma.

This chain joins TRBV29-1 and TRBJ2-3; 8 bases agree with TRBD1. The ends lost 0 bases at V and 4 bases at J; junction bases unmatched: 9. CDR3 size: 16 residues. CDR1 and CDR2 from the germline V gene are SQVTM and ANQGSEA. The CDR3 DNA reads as TGCAGCGTTGAAGAGTGGGACAGGTCCGCCGCAGATACGCAGTATTTT. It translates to CSVEEWDRSAADTQYF.

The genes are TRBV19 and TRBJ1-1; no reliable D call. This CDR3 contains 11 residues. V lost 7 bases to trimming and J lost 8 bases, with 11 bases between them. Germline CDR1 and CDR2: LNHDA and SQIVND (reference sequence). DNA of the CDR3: TGTGCCAGTATTCGTCGGTCGGAAGCTTTCTTT. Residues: CASIRRSEAFF.

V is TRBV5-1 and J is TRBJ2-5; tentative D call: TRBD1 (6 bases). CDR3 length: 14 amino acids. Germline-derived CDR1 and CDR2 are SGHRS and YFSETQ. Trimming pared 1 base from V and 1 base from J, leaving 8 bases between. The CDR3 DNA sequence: TGCGCCAGCAGCTTGCAGGGGCCCCAAGAGACCCAGTACTTC. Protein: CASSLQGPQETQYF.

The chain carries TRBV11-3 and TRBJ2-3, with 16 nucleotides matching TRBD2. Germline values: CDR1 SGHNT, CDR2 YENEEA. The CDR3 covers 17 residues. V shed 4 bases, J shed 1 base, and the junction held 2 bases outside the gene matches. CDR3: CASSSGLAGGRTDTQYF. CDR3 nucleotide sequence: TGTGCCAGCAGCTCGGGACTAGCGGGGGGGCGCACAGATACGCAGTATTTT.

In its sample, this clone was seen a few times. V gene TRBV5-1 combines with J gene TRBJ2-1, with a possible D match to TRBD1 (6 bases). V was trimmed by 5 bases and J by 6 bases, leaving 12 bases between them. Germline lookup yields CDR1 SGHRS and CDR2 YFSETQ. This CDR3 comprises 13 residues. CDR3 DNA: TGCGCCAGCAGTGAACAGGGTCCCAATGAGCAGTTCTTC. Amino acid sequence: CASSEQGPNEQFF.

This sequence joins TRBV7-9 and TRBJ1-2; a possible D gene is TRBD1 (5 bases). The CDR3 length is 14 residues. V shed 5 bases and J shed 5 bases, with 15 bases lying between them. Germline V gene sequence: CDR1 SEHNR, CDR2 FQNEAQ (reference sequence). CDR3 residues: CASSRSGTAYGYTF. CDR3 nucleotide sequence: TGTGCCAGCAGCCGATCCGGGACGGCTTATGGCTACACCTTC.

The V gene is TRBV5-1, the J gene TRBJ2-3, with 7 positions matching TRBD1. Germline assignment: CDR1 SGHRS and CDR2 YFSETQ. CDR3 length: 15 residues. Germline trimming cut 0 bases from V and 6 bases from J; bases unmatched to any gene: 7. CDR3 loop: CASSLAPTGADTQYF. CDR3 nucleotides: TGCGCCAGCAGCTTGGCGCCAACAGGGGCGGATACGCAGTATTTT.